This TCR beta chain was profiled in a study of CD8 T cells in ankylosing spondylitis. Points from the study as a whole: Previous work reported some of these motif variants in the synovial fluid and blood of reactive arthritis. A TCR beta motif of under 10 highly homologous variants appeared characteristic of ankylosing spondylitis blood. Disease-linked clones bore a CD8+ phenotype and were relatively rare in peripheral blood. Reportedly, significant enrichment of disease-linked clones occurred in matched ankylosing spondylitis synovial fluid.

The ends lost 6 bases at V and 3 bases at J; junction bases unmatched: 10. CDR3 length: 16 amino acids. This clonotype was observed a few times. Its antigen is not known. Quantitative 5'-RACE with molecular barcodes produced the TCR beta libraries. TCRdb analysed the 5' RACE reads with MiXCR anew, one entry per CDR3 protein. The sample yields 200,000 to 250,000 distinct CDR3 sequences, about 17% seen once. Material: blood, either unsorted or a sorted T cell fraction (not recorded which). The V gene is TRBV12-3 or TRBV12-4, the J gene TRBJ2-2; 7 positions agree with TRBD1. The sequence was obtained from a male donor with ankylosing spondylitis. In DNA, the CDR3 is TGTGCCAGCAGCACACTGGGCAGGGGGTACACCGGGGAGCTGTTTTTT. Translated: CASSTLGRGYTGELFF.